The 14 T cell receptor beta chains below were found in one sample sequenced in a study of T-cell memory formation after mild COVID-19. TCRdb used MiXCR to reprocess the 5' RACE reads, holding one entry per CDR3 protein. The sample carries fewer than 450,000 distinct CDR3 sequences, around 24% recorded once. Sequenced sample: PBMCs or a T cell subset sorted from them (not recorded which). These receptors all come from an adult woman who had mild COVID-19 (a few samples of this study predate the infection). Cell type and time point are not known.

The chain recombines TRBV6-5 with TRBJ1-5; 7 bases are shared with TRBD1. The ends lost 5 bases at V and 1 base at J; junction bases unmatched: 14. The CDR3 loop spans 18 amino acids. CDR1 is MNHEY, CDR2 SVGAGI, per germline. This CDR3 reads CASSERYRWGQSNQPQHF. The CDR3 DNA reads TGTGCCAGCAGTGAACGTTACAGATGGGGACAGAGCAATCAGCCCCAGCATTTT.

The V and J genes are TRBV5-5 and TRBJ2-7, with TRBD2 as a possible D gene (6 bases). This CDR3 region has 14 residues. The germline V gene has CDR1 SGHKS and CDR2 YYEKEE (reference sequence). V was pared by 1 base and J by 3 bases, with 11 bases between. CDR3 sequence: CASSLTGGIYEQYF. CDR3 nucleotide sequence: TGTGCCAGCAGCTTGACAGGCGGGATCTACGAGCAGTACTTC.

V usage is TRBV2 and J usage is TRBJ2-1; 7 bases map to TRBD2. The CDR3 is 14 amino acids. J gave up 9 bases and V 4 bases, and 9 bases lay outside the gene matches. Looked up from germline, CDR1 is SNHLY and CDR2 is FYNNEI. In DNA, the CDR3 is TGTGCCAGCAGTGGCGGCGGGAGCGGCAGTGAGCAGTTCTTC. Amino acids: CASSGGGSGSEQFF.

This clonotype was found a few times. The V and J genes are TRBV9 and TRBJ2-5, with unresolved D. V lost 4 bases to trimming and J lost 4 bases, with 14 bases between them. The CDR3 sequence is 14 residues long. Germline CDR1 reads SGDLS; CDR2 reads YYNGEE. This CDR3 is CASSPQGTSETQYF. The CDR3 DNA sequence: TGTGCCAGCAGCCCCCAAGGCACCTCAGAGACCCAGTACTTC.

The chain uses TRBV7-2 and TRBJ2-1; 12 nucleotides match TRBD2. With V trimmed by 2 bases and J by 6 bases, 8 bases remained unmatched. The CDR3 sequence is 17 residues long. From germline, CDR1 is SGHTA and CDR2 FQGNSA. Here the CDR3 reads CASSLYGKTSGSNEQFF. The CDR3, as DNA: TGTGCCAGCAGCTTATATGGAAAGACTAGCGGGAGCAATGAGCAGTTCTTC.

The rearrangement uses TRBV6-1 and TRBJ1-4; D is unclear. V dropped 7 bases and J dropped 4 bases, with 16 bases sitting between them. Germline CDR1 is MNHNS and CDR2 is SASEGT. The CDR3 consists of 15 residues. The CDR3 DNA is TGTGCCAGCAAGGAAGGAGCGTGGGATAATGAAAAACTGTTTTTT. Amino acid sequence: CASKEGAWDNEKLFF.

This clonotype has just a few counts. The chain employs TRBV10-3 and TRBJ2-7; TRBD2 is a possible D gene (5 bases). Trimming shortened V by 3 bases and J by 4 bases, and 16 bases separated the two germline ends. CDR3 length equals 15 residues. Germline lookup yields CDR1 ENHRY and CDR2 SYGVKD. As DNA, the CDR3 is TGTGCCATCAGTGACCCGCGAACTAGATCGTACGAGCAGTACTTC. Protein sequence: CAISDPRTRSYEQYF.

The chain links TRBV29-1 to TRBJ2-5; 14 bases line up with TRBD2. V gave up 8 bases and J gave up 4 bases; unmatched junction bases: 6. CDR1 and CDR2 from the germline V gene are SQVTM and ANQGSEA. The CDR3 length is 14 residues. For the CDR3, the DNA is TGCAGCACAGGACTAGCGGGGGGCCGAGAGACCCAGTACTTC. Amino acid sequence: CSTGLAGGRETQYF.

The chain has TRBV7-9 and TRBJ1-4; possible D gene TRBD1, 5 bases. The CDR3 length is 14 residues. The V gene lost 1 base and the J gene lost 4 bases, with 7 bases spanning the gap. Germline loops: CDR1 SEHNR, CDR2 FQNEAQ (reference sequence). In DNA, the CDR3 is TGTGCCAGCAGCTTAGAGGGGAGTAATGAAAAACTGTTTTTT. This encodes CASSLEGSNEKLFF.

In the case of this clonotype: Relative to the germline gene, one junction end is altered; a read error may explain this. V and J are TRBV5-1 and TRBJ1-1; 10 nucleotides align to TRBD1. The CDR3 contains 15 residues. Germline CDR1 SGHRS, CDR2 YFSETQ. This CDR3 is CSSSSGQGVNTEAFF. The DNA of the CDR3 is TGCTCCAGCAGCTCCGGACAGGGGGTGAACACTGAAGCTTTCTTT. The whole variable domain, filled in from reference TRBV5-1 and TRBJ1-1, reads KAGVTQTPRYLIKTRGQQVTLSCSPISGHRSVSWYQQTPGQGLQFLFEYFSETQRNKGNFPGRFSGRQFSNSRSEMNVSTLELGDSALYLCSSSSGQGVNTEAFFGQGTRLTVV.

The chain couples TRBV19 to TRBJ2-6, with 8 bases that match TRBD1. There are 15 residues in the CDR3. After removal of 6 bases from V and 4 bases from J, the junction contained 5 bases not matched to a gene. The V gene's germline CDR1 is LNHDA and CDR2 SQIVND (reference sequence). CDR3 loop: CASSRTGFGANVLTF. The CDR3 nucleotides are TGTGCCAGTAGCCGGACAGGGTTCGGGGCCAACGTCCTGACTTTC.

This clonotype was detected only once. This chain links TRBV18 with TRBJ1-3; weak D call: TRBD1 (5 bases). The germline V and J ends were trimmed by 2 bases and 2 bases, with 7 bases remaining between them. Germline lookup yields CDR1 KGHSH and CDR2 LQKENI. This CDR3 is 14 amino acids long. CDR3 bases: TGTGCCAGCTCACCATTAGGGGCTGGAAACACCATATATTTT. Protein product: CASSPLGAGNTIYF. Complete variable domain (other parts from reference TRBV18 and TRBJ1-3): NAGVMQNPRHLVRRRGQEARLRCSPMKGHSHVYWYRQLPEEGLKFMVYLQKENIIDESGMPKERFSAEFPKEGPSILRIQQVVRGDSAAYFCASSPLGAGNTIYFGEGSWLTVV.

This clonotype was picked up many times. V is TRBV5-1 and J is TRBJ2-7; D ambiguous. The germline V and J ends were trimmed by 4 bases and 0 bases, with 14 bases remaining between them. Looked up from germline, CDR1 is SGHRS and CDR2 is YFSETQ. The CDR3 length is 15 residues. CDR3 loop: CASSVTAISSYEQYF. CDR3 bases: TGCGCCAGCAGCGTCACAGCGATAAGCTCCTACGAGCAGTACTTC.

The table lists this clonotype with a few counts. The V call is TRBV6-5, the J call TRBJ2-2; no definite D call. Per germline, CDR1 MNHEY and CDR2 SVGAGI. Trimming took 1 base from V and 4 from J, leaving 7 bases between them. The CDR3 contains 14 residues. The CDR3 loop reads CASSYLLTTGELFF. The DNA for the CDR3 is TGTGCCAGCAGTTACTTATTAACCACCGGGGAGCTGTTTTTT.